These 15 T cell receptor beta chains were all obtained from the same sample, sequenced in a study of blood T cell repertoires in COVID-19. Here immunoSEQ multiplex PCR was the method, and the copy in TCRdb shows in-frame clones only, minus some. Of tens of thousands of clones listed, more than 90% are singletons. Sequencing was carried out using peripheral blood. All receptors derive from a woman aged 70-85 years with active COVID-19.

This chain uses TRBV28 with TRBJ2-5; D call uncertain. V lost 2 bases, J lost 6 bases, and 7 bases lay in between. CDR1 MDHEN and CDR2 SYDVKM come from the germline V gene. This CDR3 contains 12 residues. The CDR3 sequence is CASSLEEQTQYF. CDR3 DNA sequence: TGTGCCAGCAGTTTAGAGGAACAGACCCAGTACTTC.

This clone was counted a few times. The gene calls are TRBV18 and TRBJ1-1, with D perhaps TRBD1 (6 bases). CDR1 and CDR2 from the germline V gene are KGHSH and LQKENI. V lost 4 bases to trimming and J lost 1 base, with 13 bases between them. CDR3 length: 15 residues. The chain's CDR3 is CASSLGDIPNTEAFF. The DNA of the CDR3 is TGTGCCAGCTCACTAGGGGACATACCGAACACTGAAGCTTTCTTT.

The CDR3 loop is CASTSWGGMRTGELFF. The CDR3 DNA is TGTGCCAGCACCTCGTGGGGGGGAATGAGGACCGGGGAGCTGTTTTTT. The V call is TRBV27, the J call TRBJ2-2; 7 nucleotides line up with TRBD2. The CDR3 has 16 residues. Germline V gene data show CDR1 as MNHEY and CDR2 as SMNVEV (reference sequence). J was trimmed by 5 bases and V by 7 bases; bases with no gene match: 13.

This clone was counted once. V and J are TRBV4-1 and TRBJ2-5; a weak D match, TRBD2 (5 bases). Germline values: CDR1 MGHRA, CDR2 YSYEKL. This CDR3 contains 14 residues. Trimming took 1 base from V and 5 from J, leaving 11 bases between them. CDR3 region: CASSQGERVETQYF. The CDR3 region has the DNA TGCGCCAGCAGCCAAGGAGAGAGGGTTGAGACCCAGTACTTC.

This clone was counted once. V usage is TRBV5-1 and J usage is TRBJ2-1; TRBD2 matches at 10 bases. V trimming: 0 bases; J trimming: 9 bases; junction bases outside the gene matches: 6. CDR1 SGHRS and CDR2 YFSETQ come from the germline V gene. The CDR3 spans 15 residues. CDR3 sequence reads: CASSLGLAGRGEQFF. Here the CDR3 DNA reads TGCGCCAGCAGCTTGGGACTAGCGGGCAGGGGTGAGCAGTTCTTC.

CDR3 region: CASSQGPSGTDTQYF. The CDR3 DNA reads TGTGCCAGCAGCCAAGGCCCTAGCGGCACAGATACGCAGTATTTT. The gene calls are TRBV4-2 and TRBJ2-3; D is perhaps TRBD2 (6 bases). V was cut by 1 base and J by 1 base, with 9 bases left in between. The CDR3 is made up of 15 amino acids. Germline CDR1 is LGHNA and CDR2 is YNFKEQ.

The CDR3 DNA sequence: TGTGCCAGCAGCTCCGGACTAGCGGGAGGACGATTTAGCACAGATACGCAGTATTTT. Translation gives CASSSGLAGGRFSTDTQYF. The gene calls are TRBV11-2 and TRBJ2-3; TRBD2 aligns across 14 bases. The V gene's germline CDR1 is SGHAT and CDR2 FQNNGV. The CDR3 is 19 amino acids. The V gene end was trimmed by 4 bases and the J gene end by 0 bases; junction bases not matched to a gene: 9.

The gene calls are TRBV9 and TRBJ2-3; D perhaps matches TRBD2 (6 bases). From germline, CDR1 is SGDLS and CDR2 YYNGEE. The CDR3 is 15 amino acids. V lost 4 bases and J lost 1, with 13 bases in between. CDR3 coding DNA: TGTGCCAGCAGCTCCGGGACTTCTCGCACAGATACGCAGTATTTT. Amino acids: CASSSGTSRTDTQYF.

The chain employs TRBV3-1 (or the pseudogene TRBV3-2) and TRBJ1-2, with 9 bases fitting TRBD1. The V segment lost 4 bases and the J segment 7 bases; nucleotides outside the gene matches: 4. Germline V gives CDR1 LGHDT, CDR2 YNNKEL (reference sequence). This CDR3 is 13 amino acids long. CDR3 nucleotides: TGTGCCAGCAGCCCTGACAGGGGGGGTGGCTACACCTTC. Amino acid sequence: CASSPDRGGGYTF.

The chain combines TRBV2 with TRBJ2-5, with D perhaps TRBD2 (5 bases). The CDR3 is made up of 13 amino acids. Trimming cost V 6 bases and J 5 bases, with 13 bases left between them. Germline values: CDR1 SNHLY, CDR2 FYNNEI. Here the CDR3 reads CASSDGMGETQYF. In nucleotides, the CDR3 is TGTGCCAGCAGCGACGGGATGGGGGAGACCCAGTACTTC.

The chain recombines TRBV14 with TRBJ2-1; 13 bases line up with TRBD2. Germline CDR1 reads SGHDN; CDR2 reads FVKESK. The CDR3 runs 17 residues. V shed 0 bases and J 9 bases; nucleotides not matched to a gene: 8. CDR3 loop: CASSQDQGLAGAGEQFF. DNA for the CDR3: TGTGCCAGCAGCCAAGATCAAGGACTAGCGGGAGCCGGTGAGCAGTTCTTC. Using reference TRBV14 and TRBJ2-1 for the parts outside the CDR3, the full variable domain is EAGVTQFPSHSVIEKGQTVTLRCDPISGHDNLYWYRRVMGKEIKFLLHFVKESKQDESGMPNNRFLAERTGGTYSTLKVQPAELEDSGVYFCASSQDQGLAGAGEQFFGPGTRLTVL.

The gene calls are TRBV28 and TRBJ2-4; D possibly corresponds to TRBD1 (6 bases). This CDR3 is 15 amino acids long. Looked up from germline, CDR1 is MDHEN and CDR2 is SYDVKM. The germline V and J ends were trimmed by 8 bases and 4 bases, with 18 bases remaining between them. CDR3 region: CASQGQSQGKNIQYF. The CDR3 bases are TGTGCCAGCCAGGGGCAGTCCCAAGGAAAAAACATTCAGTACTTC.

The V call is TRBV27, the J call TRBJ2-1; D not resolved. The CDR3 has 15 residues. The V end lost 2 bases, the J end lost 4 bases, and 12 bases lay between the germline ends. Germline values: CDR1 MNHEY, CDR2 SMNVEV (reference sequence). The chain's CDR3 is CASSLVWAPYNEQFF. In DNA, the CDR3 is TGTGCCAGCAGTTTAGTTTGGGCCCCGTACAATGAGCAGTTCTTC.

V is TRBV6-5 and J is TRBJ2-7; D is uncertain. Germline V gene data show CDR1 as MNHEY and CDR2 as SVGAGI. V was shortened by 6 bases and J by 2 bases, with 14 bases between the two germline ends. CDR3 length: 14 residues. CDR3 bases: TGTGCCAGCAGCGGTCTAGACCAACCCTACGAGCAGTACTTC. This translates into CASSGLDQPYEQYF.

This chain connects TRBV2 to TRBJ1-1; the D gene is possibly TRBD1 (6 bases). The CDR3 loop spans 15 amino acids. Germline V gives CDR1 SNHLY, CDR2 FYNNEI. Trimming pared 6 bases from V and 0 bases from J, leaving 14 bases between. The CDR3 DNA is TGTGCCAGCAGGGGTTCGGGACAACTGAACACTGAAGCTTTCTTT. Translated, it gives CASRGSGQLNTEAFF.